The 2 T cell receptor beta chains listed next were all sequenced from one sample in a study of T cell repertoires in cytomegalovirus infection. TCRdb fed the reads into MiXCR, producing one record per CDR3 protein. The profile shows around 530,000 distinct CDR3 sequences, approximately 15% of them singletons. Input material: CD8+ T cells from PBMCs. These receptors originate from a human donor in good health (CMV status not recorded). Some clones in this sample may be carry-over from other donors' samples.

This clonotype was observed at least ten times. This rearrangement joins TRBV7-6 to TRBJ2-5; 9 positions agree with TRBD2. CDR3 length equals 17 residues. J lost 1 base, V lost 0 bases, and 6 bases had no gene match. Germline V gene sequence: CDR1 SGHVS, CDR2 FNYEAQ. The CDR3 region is CASSLARLAVIQETQYF. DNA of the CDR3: TGTGCCAGCAGCTTAGCGCGACTAGCGGTGATCCAAGAGACCCAGTACTTC.

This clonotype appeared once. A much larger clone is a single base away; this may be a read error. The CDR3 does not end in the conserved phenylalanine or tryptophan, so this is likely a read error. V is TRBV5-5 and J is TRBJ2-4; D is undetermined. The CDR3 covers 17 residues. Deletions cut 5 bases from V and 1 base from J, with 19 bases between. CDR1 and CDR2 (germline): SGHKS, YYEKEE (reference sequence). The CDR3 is CASRPRSYVTAKNIQYL. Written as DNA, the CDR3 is TGTGCCAGCAGACCGCGGTCTTATGTTACGGCCAAAAACATTCAGTACCTC.